This T cell receptor beta chain was recorded in a study of control samples from healthy donors and cancer patients. This CDR3 spans 14 amino acids. Germline V gives CDR1 SEHNR, CDR2 FQNEAQ (reference sequence). V was cut by 4 bases and J by 8 bases, with 17 bases left in between. Assay used: immunoSEQ multiplex PCR; TCRdb lists only in-frame clones, some missing. The table records around 94,000 clones, just over 90% of them present only once. The TCR was taken from a woman aged 18-29 years in good health. Material: blood. The gene calls are TRBV7-9 and TRBJ1-2, with D unresolved. This CDR3 is CASSSPSGYEGYTF. CDR3 DNA: TGTGCCAGCAGCTCACCCTCTGGCTACGAGGGCTACACCTTC.